This T cell receptor beta chain was profiled in a study of shared clonotypes between healthy human individuals. Across the whole study: Researchers assigned three CD4 naive, three CD4 memory, two CD8 naive and one CD8 memory plate to each donor.

The protocol was immunoSEQ multiplex PCR, while the TCRdb copy is restricted to in-frame clones and leaves out a portion. This table holds about 650,000 clones, around 95% found once. CDR3 length equals 14 residues. Study results and limitations: Larger estimated richness was generally recorded for naive subsets relative to memory subsets. The represented genetic and exposure-history diversity was limited by the small number of donors.

CD8 cells regarded as naive lacked CD45RO, were positively chosen for CCR7, and omitted terminally differentiated effector memory CD45RA+ cells. Donors were healthy HIV-negative adults without recently reported acute infections or vaccinations. On this clone itself: Its antigen is not known.

The clonotype was recovered from a woman in her 30s in good health. The V call is TRBV21-1, the J call TRBJ1-5. TRBV21-1 is a known pseudogene. The sequenced sample consisted of naive CD8+ T cells sorted from blood. This CDR3 reads CASSKVLGKQPQHF. The CDR3 DNA sequence: TGTGCCAGCAGCAAAGTGTTAGGGAAACAGCCCCAGCATTTT.